This T cell receptor beta chain was sequenced in a study of T cell changes during pregnancy in multiple sclerosis. The assay was immunoSEQ multiplex PCR, and TCRdb's table has in-frame clones only and misses some. This sample has around 24,000 clones, with approximately 86% found just once. CDR3 length: 15 residues. CDR1 MDHEN and CDR2 SYDVKM come from the germline V gene. V gave up 0 bases and J gave up 4 bases; unmatched junction bases: 2. This clone came up a few times. The sample consisted of CD8+ T cells from peripheral blood mononuclear cells, taken in the first trimester of pregnancy. The V call is TRBV28, the J call TRBJ2-3; 9 bases line up with TRBD2. The clonotype originates from a female donor in good health, enrolled as a control in a pregnancy study. CDR3 nucleotides: TGTGCCAGCAGTTTATGGCGGGGGGGCGCAGATACGCAGTATTTT. Residues: CASSLWRGGADTQYF.